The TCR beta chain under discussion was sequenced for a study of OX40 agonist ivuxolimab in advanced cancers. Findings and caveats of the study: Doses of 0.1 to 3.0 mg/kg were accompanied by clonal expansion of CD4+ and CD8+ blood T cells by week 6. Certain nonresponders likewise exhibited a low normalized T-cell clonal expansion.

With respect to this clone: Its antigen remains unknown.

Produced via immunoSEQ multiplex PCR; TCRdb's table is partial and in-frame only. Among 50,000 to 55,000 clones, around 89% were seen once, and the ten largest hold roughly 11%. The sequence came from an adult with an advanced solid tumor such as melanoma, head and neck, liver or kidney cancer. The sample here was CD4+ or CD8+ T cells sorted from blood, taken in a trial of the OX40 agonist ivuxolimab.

Here the CDR3 reads CASSLADSTAYGYTF. In DNA, the CDR3 is TGTGCCAGCAGCTTAGCGGACTCAACCGCTTATGGCTACACCTTC. The chain employs TRBV7-9 and TRBJ1-2; D is ambiguous. Trimming pared 0 bases from V and 5 bases from J, leaving 13 bases between. CDR1 SEHNR and CDR2 FQNEAQ come from the germline V gene (reference sequence). The CDR3 length is 15 residues.